Presented here are 6 T cell receptor beta chains from one specimen sequenced in a study of beta chain features in type 1 diabetes. Expressed TCRB transcripts were sequenced after all isolated RNA was converted to cDNA. The table came from immunoSEQ multiplex PCR; TCRdb's copy has only in-frame clones and leaves some out. The sample holds about 360,000 clones, roughly 12% seen once. The sequenced sample was naive CD4+ T cells from blood. The origin of the receptors is a man aged 18-30 years in good health.

This clone came up a few times. The chain combines TRBV19 with TRBJ2-7; possible D gene TRBD2, 6 bases. CDR1 and CDR2 (germline): LNHDA, SQIVND (reference sequence). The V end was cut by 6 bases, the J end by 3 bases, with 21 bases between. The CDR3 contains 16 residues. CDR3 sequence reads: CASRVVDGPGVYEQYF. CDR3 coding DNA: TGTGCCAGTAGAGTAGTTGACGGCCCGGGAGTCTACGAGCAGTACTTC. The variable domain in full, with the rest retrieved from reference TRBV19 and TRBJ2-7, is DGGITQSPKYLFRKEGQNVTLSCEQNLNHDAMYWYRQDPGQGLRLIYYSQIVNDFQKGDIAEGYSVSREKKESFPLTVTSAQKNPTAFYLCASRVVDGPGVYEQYFGPGTRLTVT.

The chain couples TRBV4-3 to TRBJ2-7, with 7 bases that match TRBD1. The V segment lost 3 bases and the J segment 4 bases; nucleotides outside the gene matches: 9. There are 15 residues in the CDR3. Germline V CDR1 and CDR2: LGHNA, YSLEER. CDR3 bases: TGCGCCAGCAGCCACCGGACAGGTCTCAGGTACGAGCAGTACTTC. It is translated as CASSHRTGLRYEQYF.

In this sample, this clone turned up a few times. The J gene is TRBJ1-5, the V gene TRBV7-2; D remains unclear. This CDR3 is built from 14 residues. Germline V gives CDR1 SGHTA, CDR2 FQGNSA. V was cut by 1 base and J by 7 bases, with 11 bases left in between. In DNA, the CDR3 is TGTGCCAGCAGCTTAGGGCCAGCTAGACAGCCCCAGCATTTT. Amino acid sequence: CASSLGPARQPQHF.

The chain carries TRBV12-5 and TRBJ2-1, with 9 bases matching TRBD1. The germline V gene has CDR1 LGHNT and CDR2 FRNRAP. The CDR3 spans 16 residues. The trim removed 2 bases at V and 7 bases at J, leaving 9 bases unmatched. The CDR3 DNA reads as TGTGCTAGTGGTTTGTCACCGGGACAGGGTGGGAATGAGCAGTTCTTC. It translates to CASGLSPGQGGNEQFF.

This CDR3 is CASSQDPWGENGNTIYF. CDR3 DNA sequence: TGTGCCAGCAGCCAAGATCCCTGGGGCGAAAATGGAAACACCATATATTTT. The chain carries TRBV4-2 and TRBJ1-3, with D maybe TRBD1 (5 bases). The CDR3 has 17 amino acids. Trimming left V 0 bases short and J 3 bases short, with 15 bases between. Germline CDR1 reads LGHNA; CDR2 reads YNFKEQ.

This clone was seen more than once but under ten times. The V and J genes are TRBV6-6 and TRBJ2-2; 12 nucleotides match TRBD2. Per the germline V gene, CDR1 is MNHNY and CDR2 is SVGAGI (reference sequence). The length of the CDR3 is 15 residues. J gave up 7 bases and V 6 bases, and 6 bases lay outside the gene matches. The CDR3 is CASRRLAGELGELFF. The CDR3 DNA is TGTGCCAGCAGAAGACTAGCGGGAGAACTCGGGGAGCTGTTTTTT.